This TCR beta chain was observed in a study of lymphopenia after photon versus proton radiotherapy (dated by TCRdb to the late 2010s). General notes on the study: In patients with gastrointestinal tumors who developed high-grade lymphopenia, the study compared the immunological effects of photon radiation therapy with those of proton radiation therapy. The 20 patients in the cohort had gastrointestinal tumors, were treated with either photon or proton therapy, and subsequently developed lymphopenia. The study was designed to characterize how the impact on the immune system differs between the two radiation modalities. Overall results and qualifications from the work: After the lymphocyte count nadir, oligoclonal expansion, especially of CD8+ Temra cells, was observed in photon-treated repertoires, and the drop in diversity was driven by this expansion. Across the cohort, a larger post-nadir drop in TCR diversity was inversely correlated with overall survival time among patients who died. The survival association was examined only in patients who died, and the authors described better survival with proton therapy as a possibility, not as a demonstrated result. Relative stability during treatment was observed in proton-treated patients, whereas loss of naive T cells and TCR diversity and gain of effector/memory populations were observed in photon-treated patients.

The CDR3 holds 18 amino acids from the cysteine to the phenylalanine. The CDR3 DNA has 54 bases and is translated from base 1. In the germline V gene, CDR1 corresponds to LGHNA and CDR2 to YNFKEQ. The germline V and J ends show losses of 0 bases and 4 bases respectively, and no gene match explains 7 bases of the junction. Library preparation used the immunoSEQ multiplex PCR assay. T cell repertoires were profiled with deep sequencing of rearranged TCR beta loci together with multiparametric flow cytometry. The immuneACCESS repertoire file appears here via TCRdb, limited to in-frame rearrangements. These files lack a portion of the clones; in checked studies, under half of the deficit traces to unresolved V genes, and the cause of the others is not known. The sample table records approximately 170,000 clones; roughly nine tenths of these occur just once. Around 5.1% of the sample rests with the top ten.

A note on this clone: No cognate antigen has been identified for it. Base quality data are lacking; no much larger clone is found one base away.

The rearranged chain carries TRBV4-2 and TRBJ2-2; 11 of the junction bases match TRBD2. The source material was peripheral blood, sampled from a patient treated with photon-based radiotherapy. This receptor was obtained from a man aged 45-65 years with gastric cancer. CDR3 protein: CASSQDTSGSFSTGELFF. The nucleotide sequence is TGTGCCAGCAGCCAAGATACTAGCGGGAGTTTTAGCACCGGGGAGCTGTTTTTT.